One and the same sample provided the 15 T cell receptor beta chains below, sequenced in a study of CD8+ T cells in alopecia areata. RNA extraction and reverse transcription yielded cDNA as sequencing template. Measured with immunoSEQ multiplex PCR; TCRdb has only the in-frame clones, and not every one. The sample holds around 250,000 clones, under 80% seen once. This specimen consisted of CD4+ T cells sorted from blood, obtained at week 0. The receptors stem from a human donor with alopecia areata.

The chain has TRBV30 and TRBJ2-6; 8 nucleotides agree with TRBD1. V lost 6 bases to trimming and J lost 1 base; unmatched junction nucleotides: 11. Germline V lookup: CDR1 GTSNPN, CDR2 SVGIG (reference sequence). The CDR3 loop spans 17 amino acids. The CDR3, as DNA: TGTGCCTGTTTTGGACAGGGATCAGGGTCTGGGGCCAACGTCCTGACTTTC. The encoded protein is CACFGQGSGSGANVLTF.

The chain recombines TRBV5-1 with TRBJ2-4, with D perhaps given as TRBD1 or TRBD2 (5 bases each). Trimming stripped 4 bases from V and 8 bases from J, with 19 bases between. From germline, CDR1 is SGHRS and CDR2 YFSETQ. The CDR3 covers 15 residues. In nucleotides, the CDR3 is TGCGCCAGCAGCACGACCGGGACGTTAGGGGACATTCAGTACTTC. Residues: CASSTTGTLGDIQYF.

A few counts support this clone. The rearrangement joins TRBV30 to TRBJ2-7; D is possibly TRBD2 (6 bases). Germline CDR1 reads GTSNPN; CDR2 reads SVGIG (reference sequence). This CDR3 region has 13 residues. Trimming removed 2 bases at V and 0 bases at J, with 8 bases between. CDR3 nucleotides: TGTGCCTGGAGTCGGAGGGCCTCCTACGAGCAGTACTTC. Protein sequence: CAWSRRASYEQYF.

The chain is built from TRBV29-1 and TRBJ2-7; D possibly matches TRBD1 or TRBD2 (5 bases each). V was trimmed by 6 bases and J by 2 bases, leaving 11 bases between them. CDR3 size: 12 residues. Germline V gene lookup returns CDR1 SQVTM and CDR2 ANQGSEA. The CDR3: CSVGLGAYEQYF. CDR3 DNA: TGCAGCGTCGGGTTGGGGGCCTACGAGCAGTACTTC.

This clone was seen only once. The CDR3 DNA is TGCAGTGCACAGGGGAACACTGAAGCTTTCTTT. Translating it yields CSAQGNTEAFF. This chain connects TRBV20-1 to TRBJ1-1; TRBD1 is a possible D gene (6 bases). This CDR3 has 11 residues. V was clipped by 6 bases and J by 1 base, with 6 bases between them. In germline, CDR1 is DFQATT, CDR2 SNEGSKA (reference sequence).

CDR3 sequence reads: CACHAGADTQYF. The CDR3 DNA is TGTGCCTGCCACGCAGGGGCAGATACGCAGTATTTT. The rearrangement uses TRBV30 and TRBJ2-3; weak D call: TRBD1 (6 bases). Germline CDR1 and CDR2: GTSNPN and SVGIG (reference sequence). This CDR3 spans 12 amino acids. V shed 6 bases and J shed 4 bases, with 11 bases lying between them.

V is TRBV27 and J is TRBJ1-5; no clear D. This CDR3 is built from 14 residues. From germline, CDR1 is MNHEY and CDR2 SMNVEV (reference sequence). Trimming cost V 5 bases and J 0 bases, with 8 bases left between them. The CDR3 protein is CASSAENSNQPQHF. In DNA form, the CDR3 reads TGTGCCAGCAGTGCCGAGAATAGCAATCAGCCCCAGCATTTT.

The chain recombines TRBV2 with TRBJ2-2; possibly TRBD1 for D (5 bases). The length of the CDR3 is 14 residues. V was cut by 7 bases and J by 1 base, with 10 bases left in between. CDR1 is SNHLY, CDR2 FYNNEI, per germline. CDR3 sequence reads: CASNAGRNTGELFF. DNA for the CDR3: TGTGCCAGCAACGCAGGGCGGAACACCGGGGAGCTGTTTTTT. The full variable domain, rest sourced from reference TRBV2 and TRBJ2-2, is EPEVTQTPSHQVTQMGQEVILRCVPISNHLYFYWYRQILGQKVEFLVSFYNNEISEKSEIFDDQFSVERPDGSNFTLKIRSTKLEDSAMYFCASNAGRNTGELFFGEGSRLTVL.

V gene TRBV30 combines with J gene TRBJ1-2; 7 nucleotides line up with TRBD1. Losses at the gene ends were 3 bases for V and 4 bases for J; bases not matched to a gene: 8. From germline, CDR1 is GTSNPN and CDR2 SVGIG (reference sequence). The CDR3 contains 14 residues. CDR3 DNA: TGTGCCTGGAGACGTAAGGGGGACAGCTATGGCTACACCTTC. As protein: CAWRRKGDSYGYTF.

The chain carries TRBV7-2 and TRBJ2-7; no firm D call. The CDR3 loop spans 13 amino acids. Germline CDR1 SGHTA, CDR2 FQGNSA. V was clipped by 1 base and J by 0 bases, with 4 bases between them. The CDR3 sequence: CASSLVLSYEQYF. CDR3 bases: TGTGCCAGCAGCTTAGTCCTCTCCTACGAGCAGTACTTC.

This clone showed up just a few times. This chain connects TRBV30 to TRBJ2-3; D is perhaps TRBD1 (6 bases). The germline V and J ends were trimmed by 1 base and 9 bases, with 11 bases remaining between them. Germline CDR1 reads GTSNPN; CDR2 reads SVGIG (reference sequence). The CDR3 has 12 amino acids. The chain's CDR3 is CAWSGGPGTQYF. CDR3 sequence (DNA): TGTGCCTGGAGTGGGGGGCCGGGCACGCAGTATTTT. The full variable domain, its missing parts supplied by reference TRBV30 and TRBJ2-3, is SQTIHQWPATLVQPVGSPLSLECTVEGTSNPNLYWYRQAAGRGLQLLFYSVGIGQISSEVPQNLSASRPQDRQFILSSKKLLLSDSGFYLCAWSGGPGTQYFGPGTRLTVL.

For the CDR3, the DNA is TGTGCCAGCAGCTTATTGGGACCCCCCGGGAGGTCCTACGAGCAGTACTTC. This encodes CASSLLGPPGRSYEQYF. This chain uses TRBV7-2 with TRBJ2-7, with 7 nucleotides matching TRBD2. Per the germline V gene, CDR1 is SGHTA and CDR2 is FQGNSA. CDR3 size: 17 residues. V gave up 2 bases and J gave up 1 base; unmatched junction bases: 11.

This rearrangement joins TRBV6-5 to TRBJ2-5, with a weak D call TRBD1 (5 bases). Trimming took off 0 bases at V and 5 bases at J, with 13 bases between the two ends. The CDR3 covers 15 residues. Germline CDR1 MNHEY, CDR2 SVGAGI. The CDR3, as DNA: TGTGCCAGCAGTTACTCCAGCAGGGATTTTGAGACCCAGTACTTC. It yields the protein CASSYSSRDFETQYF.

J is TRBJ1-2 and V is TRBV29-1; perhaps TRBD1 as D (6 bases). The CDR3 contains 14 residues. Trimming shortened V by 7 bases and J by 7 bases, and 22 bases separated the two germline ends. Germline CDR1 is SQVTM and CDR2 is ANQGSEA. The CDR3 nucleotides read TGCAGCGCCAGGGCAGGGGCCGTTTTCGCTGGCTACACCTTC. It translates to CSARAGAVFAGYTF.

In this sample, this clone turned up a few times. The chain links TRBV18 to TRBJ2-5; D is undetermined. The CDR3 is 13 amino acids. From germline, CDR1 is KGHSH and CDR2 LQKENI. Trimming pared 4 bases from V and 3 bases from J, leaving 9 bases between. The CDR3 is CASSQAWEETQYF. In DNA form, the CDR3 reads TGTGCCAGCTCACAGGCATGGGAAGAGACCCAGTACTTC.